This entry lists 19 T cell receptor beta chains sequenced from one sample in a study of OX40 agonist ivuxolimab in advanced cancers. Clones were sequenced by immunoSEQ multiplex PCR, and TCRdb holds only the in-frame ones, with some missing. The sample contains 45,000 to 60,000 clones, around 90% of which appear only once. The input for sequencing was CD4+ or CD8+ T cells sorted from blood, taken in a trial of the OX40 agonist ivuxolimab. The receptors come from an adult with an advanced solid tumor such as melanoma, head and neck, liver or kidney cancer.

V usage is TRBV28 and J usage is TRBJ1-2; TRBD1 matches 7 bases. The germline gives CDR1 MDHEN, CDR2 SYDVKM. The V gene end was trimmed by 6 bases and the J gene end by 5 bases; junction bases not matched to a gene: 9. The CDR3 contains 14 residues. The CDR3 DNA reads TGTGCCAGCAGCAACAAGGGGGCCGCTTATGGCTACACCTTC. Residues: CASSNKGAAYGYTF.

This clone was found once. V usage is TRBV6-6 and J usage is TRBJ1-1, with a tentative D call TRBD1 (5 bases). This CDR3 comprises 13 residues. Trimming removed 2 bases at V and 4 bases at J, with 8 bases between. The V gene's germline CDR1 is MNHNY and CDR2 SVGAGI (reference sequence). CDR3 bases: TGTGCCAGCAGTTACCCCGGGACCACTGAAGCTTTCTTT. It translates to CASSYPGTTEAFF.

The chain is built from TRBV5-1 and TRBJ1-5; 12 bases map to TRBD1. J lost 2 bases, V lost 4 bases, and 7 bases had no gene match. Germline V gives CDR1 SGHRS, CDR2 YFSETQ. The CDR3 has 17 residues. Here the CDR3 reads CASSRDRGRIGNQPQHF. Here the CDR3 DNA reads TGCGCCAGCAGCCGGGACAGGGGGCGAATTGGCAATCAGCCCCAGCATTTT.

The gene calls are TRBV30 and TRBJ2-7; no clear D gene. In germline, CDR1 is GTSNPN, CDR2 SVGIG (reference sequence). Trimming removed 2 bases from V and 6 bases from J, with 8 bases in between. The CDR3 totals 11 residues. The CDR3 DNA follows: TGTGCCTGGAGTAGAGTCCCCGAGCAGTACTTC. Protein sequence: CAWSRVPEQYF.

This clone was observed a single time. V gene TRBV5-4 combines with J gene TRBJ2-1; tentative D call: TRBD2 (5 bases). Looked up from germline, CDR1 is SGHNT and CDR2 is YYREEE (reference sequence). This CDR3 is 14 amino acids long. Trimming cost V 0 bases and J 9 bases, with 13 bases left between them. The CDR3 region is CASSLVSGSGEQFF. CDR3 nucleotide sequence: TGTGCCAGCAGCTTGGTGTCGGGATCGGGTGAGCAGTTCTTC.

The chain joins TRBV5-4 to TRBJ2-2; possible D gene TRBD1, 5 bases. The V end lost 4 bases, the J end lost 6 bases, and 19 bases lay between the germline ends. The CDR3 extends over 16 amino acids. CDR1 SGHNT and CDR2 YYREEE come from the germline V gene (reference sequence). The CDR3 DNA is TGTGCCAGCAGCCCACAGGAATCGTCGTCCGCCGGGGAGCTGTTTTTT. Its protein product is CASSPQESSSAGELFF.

V gene TRBV9 combines with J gene TRBJ2-3, with unresolved D. The length of the CDR3 is 14 residues. V lost 7 bases and J lost 0, with 12 bases in between. The germline CDR1 and CDR2 sequences are SGDLS and YYNGEE. CDR3 loop: CASGMMSSTDTQYF. In DNA form, the CDR3 reads TGTGCCAGCGGGATGATGTCTAGCACAGATACGCAGTATTTT. Looking up the rest from reference TRBV9 and TRBJ2-3 gives the full variable domain: DSGVTQTPKHLITATGQRVTLRCSPRSGDLSVYWYQQSLDQGLQFLIQYYNGEERAKGNILERFSAQQFPDLHSELNLSSLELGDSALYFCASGMMSSTDTQYFGPGTRLTVL.

The rearrangement uses TRBV9 and TRBJ2-2; unclear D gene. This CDR3 is 13 amino acids long. Germline lookup yields CDR1 SGDLS and CDR2 YYNGEE. Trimming removed 0 bases from V and 7 bases from J, with 7 bases in between. CDR3 amino acids: CASSVDGFGELFF. The CDR3 coding sequence is TGTGCCAGCAGCGTAGACGGTTTCGGGGAGCTGTTTTTT.

This chain links TRBV5-4 with TRBJ1-1; unclear D gene. The germline V gene has CDR1 SGHNT and CDR2 YYREEE (reference sequence). The V and J ends lost 1 base and 2 bases respectively, with 9 bases between them. This CDR3 is built from 14 residues. The CDR3 nucleotides read TGTGCCAGCAGCTTGTATACACTAAACACTGAAGCTTTCTTT. Translated: CASSLYTLNTEAFF.

The chain couples TRBV7-3 to TRBJ2-5; 8 positions match TRBD1. Germline V gene sequence: CDR1 SGHTA, CDR2 FQGTGA. The CDR3 is made up of 17 amino acids. The trim removed 0 bases at V and 9 bases at J, leaving 15 bases unmatched. The CDR3 DNA sequence: TGTGCCAGCAGCTTAACGCCCCCGGACAGGGCCGGTGGGGCCCAGTACTTC. This sequence encodes CASSLTPPDRAGGAQYF.

The chain carries TRBV7-6 and TRBJ1-2, with D tentatively TRBD1 (5 bases). Germline CDR1 SGHVS, CDR2 FNYEAQ. The CDR3 has 12 amino acids. V was clipped by 1 base and J by 5 bases, with 5 bases between them. CDR3: CASSLGTYGYTF. The CDR3 DNA is TGTGCCAGCAGCTTAGGGACATATGGCTACACCTTC.

The chain has TRBV5-1 and TRBJ2-3; 10 nucleotides line up with TRBD1. CDR1 SGHRS and CDR2 YFSETQ come from the germline V gene. J was trimmed by 5 bases and V by 4 bases; bases with no gene match: 4. The CDR3 has 14 amino acids. The CDR3 sequence: CASSPGQGGDTQYF. CDR3 coding DNA: TGCGCCAGCAGCCCCGGACAGGGGGGAGATACGCAGTATTTT. Variable domain in full (rest from reference TRBV5-1 and TRBJ2-3): KAGVTQTPRYLIKTRGQQVTLSCSPISGHRSVSWYQQTPGQGLQFLFEYFSETQRNKGNFPGRFSGRQFSNSRSEMNVSTLELGDSALYLCASSPGQGGDTQYFGPGTRLTVL.

J is TRBJ1-6 and V is TRBV2, with 7 bases identical to TRBD1. V shed 6 bases, J shed 8 bases, and the junction held 4 bases outside the gene matches. Germline CDR1 and CDR2: SNHLY and FYNNEI. The CDR3 contains 13 residues. The CDR3 region is CASRTGWDSPLHF. CDR3 nucleotides: TGTGCCAGCAGGACAGGGTGGGATTCACCCCTCCACTTT.

The chain combines TRBV11-3 with TRBJ2-5; 8 nucleotides line up with TRBD1. The CDR3 has 17 amino acids. CDR1 is SGHNT and CDR2 is YENEEA in the germline V gene. The V segment lost 4 bases and the J segment 3 bases; nucleotides outside the gene matches: 13. DNA for the CDR3: TGTGCCAGCAGCTCCCCACCGGGACAGGAGTTTGAAGAGACCCAGTACTTC. Its protein product is CASSSPPGQEFEETQYF.

The rearrangement uses TRBV11-2 and TRBJ2-1; a possible D gene is TRBD2 (6 bases). CDR3 length equals 18 residues. Trimming removed 6 bases at V and 8 bases at J, with 29 bases between. From germline, CDR1 is SGHAT and CDR2 FQNNGV. CDR3 nucleotides: TGTGCCAGCAGTTCGAATCAATTAGCGGCTTCTAAGGCCGATGAGCAGTTCTTC. Amino acids: CASSSNQLAASKADEQFF.

Remarks on this clone: This may be a read error, as it is one base from a much larger clone. The V call is TRBV13, the J call TRBJ2-6; 7 bases are a match to TRBD1. Germline V gives CDR1 PRHDT, CDR2 FYEKMQ (reference sequence). The length of the CDR3 is 18 residues. Trimming removed 3 bases from V and 0 bases from J; junction bases left unmatched: 8. CDR3 protein: CASSFTGTDLSGANVLTF. The CDR3 DNA reads TGTGCCAGCAGCTTCACCGGGACAGACCTCTCTGGGGCCAACGTCCTGACTTTC.

CDR3 loop: CASSTQQFF. In nucleotides, the CDR3 is TGTGCCAGCAGCACACAGCAGTTCTTC. This chain links TRBV5-8 with TRBJ2-1, with D unresolved. CDR1 SGHTS and CDR2 YDEGEE come from the germline V gene. The V gene lost 4 bases and the J gene lost 11 bases, with 4 bases spanning the gap. CDR3 length equals 9 residues.

The chain links TRBV18 to TRBJ1-1, with TRBD1 as a possible D gene (5 bases). V was shortened by 5 bases and J by 7 bases, with 11 bases between the two germline ends. Per germline, CDR1 KGHSH and CDR2 LQKENI. The CDR3 contains 12 residues. The CDR3 here is CASSGQGNEAFF. CDR3 in DNA: TGTGCCAGCTCAGGCCAGGGCAATGAAGCTTTCTTT.

The rearrangement uses TRBV10-3 and TRBJ2-7; D possibly corresponds to TRBD1 (6 bases). Germline V gene sequence: CDR1 ENHRY, CDR2 SYGVKD. The CDR3 covers 14 residues. V was trimmed by 4 bases and J by 7 bases, leaving 17 bases between them. The CDR3 nucleotides are TGTGCCATCAGTGCCACGCCGGACAGAGTTGAGCAGTACTTC. Translating it yields CAISATPDRVEQYF.